This T cell receptor (beta chain) appears in the sequencing data of a study of blood T cell repertoires in COVID-19. In the source study's methods: Cell counts per sample came from amplifying reference gene primers. The repertoire was sequenced with immunoSEQ multiplex PCR; TCRdb's copy has only in-frame clones and lacks some. The D gene and trimming were derived from the DNA, and the V and J assignments and clone size from that table. The data contain roughly 200,000 clones, approximately 80% of them singletons. CDR1 and CDR2 from the germline V gene are SGHNT and YYREEE (reference sequence). The CDR3 covers 14 residues. For this clone: At one end the junction does not follow the germline gene, possibly because of a read error.

The genes are TRBV5-4 and TRBJ2-5; TRBD2 agrees at 9 bases. The receptor comes from a woman between 35 and 50 years old with COVID-19, enrolled during active disease. Sequenced material: peripheral blood. The CDR3 nucleotides are TGTGCCAGCGGCTTAGCGGGGGCGGGGGAGACCCAGTACTTC. This gives the protein CASGLAGAGETQYF.